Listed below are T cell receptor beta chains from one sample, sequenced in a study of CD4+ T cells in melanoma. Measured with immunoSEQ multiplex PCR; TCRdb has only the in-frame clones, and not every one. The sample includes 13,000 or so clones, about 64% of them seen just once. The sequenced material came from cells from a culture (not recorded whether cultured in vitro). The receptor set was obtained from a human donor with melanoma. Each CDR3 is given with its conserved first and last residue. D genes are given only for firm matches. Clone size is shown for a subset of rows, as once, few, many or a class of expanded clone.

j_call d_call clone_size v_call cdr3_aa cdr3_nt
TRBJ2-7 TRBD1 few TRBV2 CASRDRGSYEQYF TGTGCCAGCAGGGACAGGGGGTCCTACGAGCAGTACTTC
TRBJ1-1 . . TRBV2 CASSARDTVFGAFF TGTGCCAGCAGTGCCAGGGATACCGTATTTGGAGCTTTCTTT
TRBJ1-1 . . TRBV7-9 CASSLESVGTEAFF TGTGCCAGCAGCTTAGAATCGGTGGGGACTGAAGCTTTCTTT
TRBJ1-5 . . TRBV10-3 CAISGEGSGNQPQHF TGTGCCATCAGTGGCGAGGGGTCGGGCAATCAGCCCCAGCATTTT
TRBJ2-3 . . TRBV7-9 CASSLVGVGTQYF TGTGCCAGCAGCTTAGTCGGTGTCGGTACGCAGTATTTT
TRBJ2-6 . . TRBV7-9 CASTRSSGANVLTF TGTGCCAGCACCAGGAGCTCTGGGGCCAACGTCCTGACTTTC
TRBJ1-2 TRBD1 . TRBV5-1 CASSSGQAEGYTF TGCGCCAGCAGCTCGGGACAGGCGGAGGGCTACACCTTC
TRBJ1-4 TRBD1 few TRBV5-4 CASSEQGVNEKLFF TGTGCCAGCAGCGAGCAGGGGGTCAATGAAAAACTGTTTTTT
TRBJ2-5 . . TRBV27 CASSLSPFIKGGTQYF TGTGCCAGCAGTTTATCCCCCTTTATAAAGGGTGGGACCCAGTACTTC
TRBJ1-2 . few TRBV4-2 CASSFLANYGYTF TGTGCCAGCAGCTTTTTGGCTAACTATGGCTACACCTTC
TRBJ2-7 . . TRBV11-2 CASRQGGYEQYF TGTGCCAGCAGACAGGGTGGGTACGAGCAGTACTTC
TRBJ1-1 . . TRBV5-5 CASSWGTMNTEAFF TGTGCCAGCAGCTGGGGGACAATGAACACTGAAGCTTTCTTT
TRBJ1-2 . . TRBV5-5 CASRRSTGPYGYTF TGTGCCAGCAGACGTTCGACAGGCCCCTATGGCTACACCTTC
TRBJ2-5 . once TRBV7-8 CASSLWETQYF TGTGCCAGCAGCTTATGGGAGACCCAGTACTTC
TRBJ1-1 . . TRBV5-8 CASSYGGVDTEAFF TGTGCCAGCAGCTATGGGGGGGTGGACACTGAAGCTTTCTTT
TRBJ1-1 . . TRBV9 CASSVVSLGTEAFF TGTGCCAGCAGCGTAGTTAGCTTGGGGACAGAAGCTTTCTTT
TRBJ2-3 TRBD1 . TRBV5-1 CASSYGQVGTDTQYF TGCGCCAGCAGTTACGGACAGGTCGGCACAGATACGCAGTATTTT
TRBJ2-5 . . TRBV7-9 CASSLDFQTQYF TGTGCCAGCAGCTTAGATTTTCAGACCCAGTACTTC
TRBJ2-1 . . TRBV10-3 CAISGAESSYNEQFF TGTGCCATCAGTGGGGCCGAGAGCTCCTACAATGAGCAGTTCTTC
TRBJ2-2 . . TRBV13 CASSSLGGNTGELFF TGTGCCAGCAGCTCCCTGGGGGGCAACACCGGGGAGCTGTTTTTT
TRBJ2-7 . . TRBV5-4 CASSLAQGYYEQYF TGTGCCAGCAGCTTGGCCCAGGGATACTACGAGCAGTACTTC
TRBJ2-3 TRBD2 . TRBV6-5 CASSYGTSKADTQYF TGTGCCAGCAGTTACGGGACTAGCAAGGCAGATACGCAGTATTTT
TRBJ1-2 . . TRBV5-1 CASSLEADTYGYTF TGCGCCAGCAGCTTGGAGGCAGACACATATGGCTACACCTTC
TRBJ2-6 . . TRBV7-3 CASSLGGSGANVLTF TGTGCCAGCAGCTTAGGAGGGTCTGGGGCCAACGTCCTGACTTTC
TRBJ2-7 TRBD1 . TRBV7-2 CASSSRQGAKEQYF TGTGCCAGCAGCTCCAGACAGGGGGCCAAAGAGCAGTACTTC
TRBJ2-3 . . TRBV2 CALSRGSDTQYF TGTGCCCTTTCAAGGGGTTCAGATACGCAGTATTTT
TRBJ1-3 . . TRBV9 CASSSGVVSGNTIYF TGTGCCAGCAGCTCGGGTGTAGTCTCTGGAAACACCATATATTTT